A selection of T cell receptor beta chains follows, all from one sample in a study of blood T cell repertoires in COVID-19. TCRdb's copy holds only in-frame clones and misses some; the assay was immunoSEQ multiplex PCR. Among tens of thousands of clones listed, less than 95% were seen once. The sample was peripheral blood. All receptors derive from a man over 45 with COVID-19, enrolled during active disease. Both conserved end residues are part of each CDR3. A D gene is named only where the DNA matches it firmly. Clone size is not always given. Where it is, it says once, few, many or a class for expanded clones.

j_call: TRBJ2-1; clone_size: .; d_call: TRBD2; v_call: TRBV6-5; cdr3_nt: TGTGCCAGCAGTTACTTATCGCGGGGGTTGGCAAATGAGCAGTTCTTC; cdr3_aa: CASSYLSRGLANEQFF
j_call: TRBJ2-1; clone_size: once; d_call: TRBD2; v_call: TRBV19; cdr3_nt: TGTGCCAGTAGTATAGACCCCAAGACTAGCGGGACGACGCTCTACAATGAGCAGTTCTTC; cdr3_aa: CASSIDPKTSGTTLYNEQFF
j_call: TRBJ2-1; clone_size: .; d_call: .; v_call: TRBV25-1; cdr3_nt: TGTGCCAGCAGTGAATTGGGGAGAGGTGAGCAGTTCTTC; cdr3_aa: CASSELGRGEQFF
j_call: TRBJ2-1; clone_size: .; d_call: TRBD2; v_call: TRBV20-1; cdr3_nt: TGCAGTGCTAGTACCCCCGGGACTACGAGCTCCTACAATGAGCAGTTCTTC; cdr3_aa: CSASTPGTTSSYNEQFF
j_call: TRBJ2-2; clone_size: .; d_call: .; v_call: TRBV28; cdr3_nt: TGTGCCAGCACCCGGGAGAGGGCAGGGGAGCTGTTTTTT; cdr3_aa: CASTRERAGELFF
j_call: TRBJ1-5; clone_size: .; d_call: .; v_call: TRBV2; cdr3_nt: TGTGCCAGCAGTTCGGGCAGGGCCCAGAATCAGCCCCAGCATTTT; cdr3_aa: CASSSGRAQNQPQHF
j_call: TRBJ2-1; clone_size: .; d_call: TRBD2; v_call: TRBV11-2; cdr3_nt: TGTGCCAGCAGCCAGGGACTAGCGGGAGTATTCGAGCAGTTCTTC; cdr3_aa: CASSQGLAGVFEQFF
j_call: TRBJ2-7; clone_size: once; d_call: .; v_call: TRBV3-1/TRBV3-2; cdr3_nt: TGTGCCAGCAGCCAGTTCCTGGGGGGCGAGCAGTACTTC; cdr3_aa: CASSQFLGGEQYF
j_call: TRBJ2-3; clone_size: .; d_call: .; v_call: TRBV3-1/TRBV3-2; cdr3_nt: TGTGCCAGCAGCCGGAGTTTGGATACGCAGTATTTT; cdr3_aa: CASSRSLDTQYF
j_call: TRBJ2-1; clone_size: .; d_call: .; v_call: TRBV5-6; cdr3_nt: TGTGCCAGCAGCCCCCAGGACAATGAGCAGTTCTTC; cdr3_aa: CASSPQDNEQFF
j_call: TRBJ2-1; clone_size: .; d_call: .; v_call: TRBV3-1/TRBV3-2; cdr3_nt: TGTGCCAGCAGCCAAGATTTCGGGAGCTCCTACAATGAGCAGTTCTTC; cdr3_aa: CASSQDFGSSYNEQFF
j_call: TRBJ2-2; clone_size: .; d_call: .; v_call: TRBV4-3; cdr3_nt: TGCGCCAGCAGCCAAGAATCCGGGAATTCGGGCACCGGGGAGCTGTTTTTT; cdr3_aa: CASSQESGNSGTGELFF
j_call: TRBJ2-2; clone_size: .; d_call: TRBD2; v_call: TRBV4-2; cdr3_nt: TGTGCCAGCAGCCAAGTTACTTGGACTAGCGGGAACACCGGGGAGCTGTTTTTT; cdr3_aa: CASSQVTWTSGNTGELFF
j_call: TRBJ2-4; clone_size: .; d_call: TRBD1; v_call: TRBV19; cdr3_nt: TGTGCCAGTAGTGCCCCCAGGGGGCCTGGCAAAAACATTCAGTACTTC; cdr3_aa: CASSAPRGPGKNIQYF
j_call: TRBJ2-2; clone_size: .; d_call: TRBD2; v_call: TRBV2; cdr3_nt: TGTGCCAGCAGTGGGCTAGCGGGGGGTACCGGGGAGCTGTTTTTT; cdr3_aa: CASSGLAGGTGELFF
j_call: TRBJ2-2; clone_size: .; d_call: .; v_call: TRBV19; cdr3_nt: TGTGCCAGTAGTTCCCCCCGCACGGGGCGGGACGGGGAGCTGTTTTTT; cdr3_aa: CASSSPRTGRDGELFF
j_call: TRBJ2-5; clone_size: once; d_call: TRBD2; v_call: TRBV7-6; cdr3_nt: TGTGCCAGCAGCGCTAGGCCTAGCGGTAAAGAGACCCAGTACTTC; cdr3_aa: CASSARPSGKETQYF
j_call: TRBJ2-1; clone_size: .; d_call: TRBD2; v_call: TRBV10-3; cdr3_nt: TGTGCCATCAGTGAGGGTAGCGGGAGAGATGAGCAGTTCTTC; cdr3_aa: CAISEGSGRDEQFF
j_call: TRBJ2-7; clone_size: .; d_call: TRBD1; v_call: TRBV6-5; cdr3_nt: TGTGCCAGCACGAAGACCCGGGACAGGGGGTACGAGCAGTACTTC; cdr3_aa: CASTKTRDRGYEQYF
j_call: TRBJ2-2; clone_size: .; d_call: .; v_call: TRBV5-1; cdr3_nt: TGCGCCAGCAGCTTGGCACCGGGAAACGGGGAGCTGTTTTTT; cdr3_aa: CASSLAPGNGELFF
j_call: TRBJ2-3; clone_size: once; d_call: TRBD2; v_call: TRBV27; cdr3_nt: TGCGCCAGCAGTTTCCACCACGGGAGGCGAGACACAGATACGCAGTATTTT; cdr3_aa: CASSFHHGRRDTDTQYF
j_call: TRBJ1-2; clone_size: once; d_call: .; v_call: TRBV28; cdr3_nt: TGTGCCAGCAGTTTACCCTCAGCGGGAAACTATGGCTACACCTTC; cdr3_aa: CASSLPSAGNYGYTF
j_call: TRBJ2-7; clone_size: .; d_call: .; v_call: TRBV11-2; cdr3_nt: TGTGCCAGCAGCTTCTCAGGGGTATCGTCCTACGAGCAGTACTTC; cdr3_aa: CASSFSGVSSYEQYF
j_call: TRBJ1-5; clone_size: .; d_call: .; v_call: TRBV6-5; cdr3_nt: TGTGCCGCAGGAGACAGGCTTTTGAAGCCCCAGCATTTT; cdr3_aa: CAAGDRLLKPQHF
j_call: TRBJ1-1; clone_size: once; d_call: .; v_call: TRBV5-1; cdr3_nt: TGCGCCAGCAGCTTGGCGGGGTGGGGAGCTTTCTTT; cdr3_aa: CASSLAGWGAFF
j_call: TRBJ2-2; clone_size: .; d_call: TRBD2; v_call: TRBV30; cdr3_nt: TGTGCCTGGAGCCGGACTAGCGGGAGATGGGGGACAGCGAACACCGGGGAGCTGTTTTTT; cdr3_aa: CAWSRTSGRWGTANTGELFF
j_call: TRBJ1-2; clone_size: .; d_call: .; v_call: TRBV28; cdr3_nt: TGTGCCAGCAGCGCAGGGGCTAACTATGGCTACACCTTC; cdr3_aa: CASSAGANYGYTF
j_call: TRBJ1-2; clone_size: once; d_call: TRBD1; v_call: TRBV30; cdr3_nt: TGTGCCTGGAGTGTAAGGACAGGGAGAGACTATGGCTACACCTTC; cdr3_aa: CAWSVRTGRDYGYTF
j_call: TRBJ1-2; clone_size: .; d_call: TRBD1; v_call: TRBV7-9; cdr3_nt: TGTGCCAGCAGCTTAGGGGACAGGGTTGGCTATGGCTACACCTTC; cdr3_aa: CASSLGDRVGYGYTF
j_call: TRBJ2-7; clone_size: few; d_call: TRBD2; v_call: TRBV2; cdr3_nt: TGTGCCAGCAGTTATCGGACTAGCGTAGCCTACGAGCAGTACTTC; cdr3_aa: CASSYRTSVAYEQYF
j_call: TRBJ2-1; clone_size: .; d_call: TRBD2; v_call: TRBV7-9; cdr3_nt: TGTGCCAGCAGCCGTTCTGGGGCGGGAGGACTTTACAATGAGCAGTTCTTC; cdr3_aa: CASSRSGAGGLYNEQFF
j_call: TRBJ2-1; clone_size: .; d_call: TRBD2; v_call: TRBV9; cdr3_nt: TGTGCCAGCAGCCCCGGGACTAGCTCCTACAATGAGCAGTTCTTC; cdr3_aa: CASSPGTSSYNEQFF